Following are 18 T cell receptor beta chains from one sample sequenced in a study of blood T cell repertoires in COVID-19. Some clones are missing from TCRdb's copy, which holds only in-frame ones; the method was immunoSEQ multiplex PCR. The repertoire holds about 280,000 clones, with 89% as singletons. Sequencing was carried out using peripheral blood. All receptors derive from a man over 45 with acute or convalescent COVID-19.

The sample holds one count of this clone. V gene TRBV29-1 combines with J gene TRBJ1-2; TRBD1 matches at 10 bases. Germline CDR1 and CDR2: SQVTM and ANQGSEA. V shed 4 bases and J 5 bases; nucleotides not matched to a gene: 1. The CDR3 has 12 residues. CDR3 protein: CSVGTGGYGYTF. DNA for the CDR3: TGCAGCGTTGGGACAGGGGGGTATGGCTACACCTTC.

The rearrangement links TRBV18 to TRBJ1-4; D gene uncertain. Trimming left V 3 bases short and J 0 bases short, with 11 bases between. Germline loops: CDR1 KGHSH, CDR2 LQKENI. The CDR3 totals 16 residues. Here the CDR3 reads CASSPWQRTTNEKLFF. For the CDR3, the DNA is TGTGCCAGCTCACCGTGGCAGCGGACAACTAATGAAAAACTGTTTTTT.

This chain links TRBV15 with TRBJ1-2, with D unresolved. Between the trimmed V and J ends, which lost 0 bases and 8 bases, there was a span of 16 bases. The CDR3 extends over 15 amino acids. Germline V gene sequence: CDR1 LNHNV, CDR2 YYDKDF (reference sequence). CDR3 in amino acids: CATSRDWTEGRGYTF. CDR3 bases: TGTGCCACCAGCAGAGATTGGACCGAGGGCCGGGGCTACACCTTC.

A remark on this clone: Other DNA sequences in this specimen translate into the identical CDR3. This rearrangement joins TRBV12-3 or TRBV12-4 to TRBJ1-2, with 7 bases identical to TRBD1. This CDR3 is 13 amino acids long. Unmatched junction bases numbered 1, after V lost 1 base and J lost 5 bases. Here the CDR3 reads CASSLDRGYGYTF. CDR3 nucleotides: TGTGCCAGCAGTTTAGACAGGGGTTATGGCTACACCTTC.

Remarks on this clone: The germline gene is not matched at one end of the junction; a read error may be the cause. CDR3 DNA: TGTGCCAGCAGAGCGGGACAGGGGGTAATAGTCTTT. Its protein product is CASRAGQGVIVF. The rearrangement uses TRBV13 and TRBJ1-1; 11 bases align to TRBD1. There are 12 residues in the CDR3. The germline gives CDR1 PRHDT, CDR2 FYEKMQ (reference sequence).

V gene TRBV5-6 combines with J gene TRBJ1-5; 9 bases are a match to TRBD1. The germline V gene has CDR1 SGHDT and CDR2 YYEEEE. The V and J ends lost 2 bases and 3 bases, in that order; junction bases with no gene match: 6. The CDR3 is 16 amino acids. CDR3 sequence reads: CASSFTGTGFNQPQHF. In DNA, the CDR3 is TGTGCCAGCAGCTTTACGGGGACAGGGTTCAATCAGCCCCAGCATTTT. Looking up the rest from reference TRBV5-6 and TRBJ1-5 gives the full variable domain: DAGVTQSPTHLIKTRGQQVTLRCSPKSGHDTVSWYQQALGQGPQFIFQYYEEEERQRGNFPDRFSGHQFPNYSSELNVNALLLGDSALYLCASSFTGTGFNQPQHFGDGTRLSIL.

This chain links TRBV10-2 with TRBJ1-6; no clear D. Trimming cost V 0 bases and J 7 bases, with 4 bases left between them. The CDR3 totals 13 residues. Germline lookup yields CDR1 WSHSY and CDR2 SAAADI. The CDR3 DNA is TGCGCCAGCAGTGAGTCCGTGAATTCACCCCTCCACTTT. Its translation is CASSESVNSPLHF.

The rearrangement uses TRBV28 and TRBJ2-1; 10 positions agree with TRBD1. V shed 6 bases, J shed 7 bases, and the junction held 9 bases outside the gene matches. CDR1 MDHEN and CDR2 SYDVKM come from the germline V gene. This CDR3 has 15 residues. In DNA, the CDR3 is TGTGCCAGCAGCCGCGGGGACAGGGGAAGTAATGAGCAGTTCTTC. Translation: CASSRGDRGSNEQFF.

This clone was detected only a few times. CDR3 bases: TGTGCCAGCAGTTTGCTTGGAACAGGTGGCTACACCTTC. Translating gives CASSLLGTGGYTF. The V call is TRBV12-3 or TRBV12-4, the J call TRBJ1-2; D may be TRBD1 (5 bases). Trimming removed 3 bases at V and 7 bases at J, with 12 bases between. CDR3 size: 13 residues.

J is TRBJ1-2 and V is TRBV6-5, with a weak D call TRBD1 (6 bases). The germline gives CDR1 MNHEY, CDR2 SVGAGI. This CDR3 has 12 amino acids. V was cut by 4 bases and J by 7 bases, with 10 bases left in between. The CDR3: CASSFAGAGYTF. The CDR3 DNA sequence: TGTGCCAGCAGTTTCGCAGGGGCTGGCTACACCTTC.

The chain carries TRBV6-4 and TRBJ1-3, with D perhaps matching TRBD1 (5 bases). With 3 bases removed from V and 4 bases from J, the gap between germline ends came to 10 bases. Per the germline V gene, CDR1 is MRHNA and CDR2 is SNTAGT. This CDR3 is 14 amino acids long. Here the CDR3 reads CASSEHRSGNTIYF. DNA for the CDR3: TGTGCCAGCAGTGAACACAGGTCGGGAAACACCATATATTTT.

The chain carries TRBV7-9 and TRBJ1-2, with a weak D call TRBD1 (5 bases). The V end was cut by 3 bases, the J end by 3 bases, with 8 bases between. Germline V gene sequence: CDR1 SEHNR, CDR2 FQNEAQ (reference sequence). This CDR3 is built from 13 residues. In nucleotides, the CDR3 is TGTGCCAGCAGCTTGGACATTGACTATGGCTACACCTTC. This sequence encodes CASSLDIDYGYTF. The entire variable domain, with the rest obtained from reference TRBV7-9 and TRBJ1-2, is as follows: DTGVSQNPRHKITKRGQNVTFRCDPISEHNRLYWYRQTLGQGPEFLTYFQNEAQLEKSRLLSDRFSAERPKGSFSTLEIQRTEQGDSAMYLCASSLDIDYGYTFGSGTRLTVV.

The rearrangement joins TRBV7-8 to TRBJ2-2; D is unresolved. In germline, CDR1 is SGHVS, CDR2 FQNEAQ. The ends were cut back, 5 bases at V and 3 bases at J, with 7 bases in the middle. This CDR3 has 13 amino acids. CDR3 DNA sequence: TGTGCCAGCAGCCGCCACTACACCGGGGAGCTGTTTTTT. The encoded protein is CASSRHYTGELFF.

The rearrangement uses TRBV18 and TRBJ2-5, with 9 bases aligning to TRBD1. The CDR3 sequence is 16 residues long. From germline, CDR1 is KGHSH and CDR2 LQKENI. Trimming took 3 bases from V and 9 from J; bases not matched to a gene: 14. This chain's CDR3 is CASSPPSGTGYSPQYF. CDR3 in DNA: TGTGCCAGCTCACCGCCCTCCGGGACAGGGTATTCGCCCCAGTACTTC.

Concerning this clone itself: Other nucleotide sequences in the sample specify the same CDR3. CDR3 DNA: TGTGCCAGCAGCTTACAGGGCGAAGCTTTCTTT. This sequence encodes CASSLQGEAFF. This chain connects TRBV7-9 to TRBJ1-1; D possibly corresponds to TRBD1 (5 bases). The V end lost 2 bases, the J end lost 8 bases, and 6 bases lay between the germline ends. The CDR3 contains 11 residues. Germline-derived CDR1 and CDR2 are SEHNR and FQNEAQ (reference sequence).

This clone came up once. V usage is TRBV3-1 (or the pseudogene TRBV3-2) and J usage is TRBJ1-3; 10 nucleotides match TRBD1. The CDR3 is 16 amino acids. The germline gives CDR1 LGHDT, CDR2 YNNKEL (reference sequence). V lost 3 bases and J lost 4; bases outside the gene matches: 6. CDR3 DNA: TGTGCCAGCAGCCATCAGACAGGGGGCTCAGGAAACACCATATATTTT. The encoded protein is CASSHQTGGSGNTIYF.

This clone was seen more than once but under ten times. For the CDR3, the DNA is TGTGCCAGCAGTAGGTTCGCGGTTGGGACTGAAGCTTTCTTT. Translation gives CASSRFAVGTEAFF. The chain employs TRBV2 and TRBJ1-1, with D hard to call. V shed 5 bases and J shed 5 bases, with 15 bases lying between them. Germline lookup yields CDR1 SNHLY and CDR2 FYNNEI. The length of the CDR3 is 14 residues.

The chain joins TRBV18 to TRBJ2-1; D may be TRBD2 (7 bases). In germline, CDR1 is KGHSH, CDR2 LQKENI. The ends were cut back, 4 bases at V and 4 bases at J, with 14 bases in the middle. This CDR3 has 15 residues. Here the CDR3 DNA reads TGTGCCAGCTCACTCCGGGGGGCAGATTACAATGAGCAGTTCTTC. It yields the protein CASSLRGADYNEQFF.